Each of the 11 T cell receptor beta chains below was sequenced from the same sample in a study of beta chain features in type 1 diabetes. Isolated RNA was reverse transcribed in full, so expressed TCRB transcripts were sequenced. Method: immunoSEQ multiplex PCR; TCRdb's copy keeps in-frame clones and lacks some. The sample holds under 900,000 clones, roughly 16% seen once. Specimen: naive CD4+ T cells from blood. The receptors stem from a woman between 18 and 29 years old in good health.

A remark on this clone: At one end, the junction sequence differs from germline, possibly due to a read error. The rearrangement links TRBV28 to TRBJ1-5; D remains unclear. Looked up from germline, CDR1 is MDHEN and CDR2 is SYDVKM. This CDR3 comprises 10 residues. CDR3: CAHGNQPQHF. CDR3 bases: TGCGCCCACGGGAATCAGCCCCAGCATTTT. Variable domain in full (rest from reference TRBV28 and TRBJ1-5): DVKVTQSSRYLVKRTGEKVFLECVQDMDHENMFWYRQDPGLGLRLIYFSYDVKMKEKGDIPEGYSVSREKKERFSLILESASTNQTSMYLCAHGNQPQHFGDGTRLSIL.

This clone appeared a few times. The chain carries TRBV5-5 and TRBJ2-5; either TRBD1 or TRBD2 may supply D (5 bases each). Germline loops: CDR1 SGHKS, CDR2 YYEKEE (reference sequence). There are 15 residues in the CDR3. Trimming left V 4 bases short and J 5 bases short, with 18 bases between. CDR3 region: CASSTSLRDAETQYF. CDR3 sequence (DNA): TGTGCCAGCAGCACAAGCTTAAGGGACGCGGAGACCCAGTACTTC. Variable domain in full (rest from reference TRBV5-5 and TRBJ2-5): DAGVTQSPTHLIKTRGQQVTLRCSPISGHKSVSWYQQVLGQGPQFIFQYYEKEERGRGNFPDRFSARQFPNYSSELNVNALLLGDSALYLCASSTSLRDAETQYFGPGTRLLVL.

The chain couples TRBV29-1 to TRBJ1-1; D gene ambiguous. Germline V gene lookup returns CDR1 SQVTM and CDR2 ANQGSEA. CDR3 length: 12 residues. The V gene lost 6 bases and the J gene lost 0 bases, with 8 bases spanning the gap. CDR3 DNA: TGCAGCGTCCGCAAGGTGAACACTGAAGCTTTCTTT. This encodes CSVRKVNTEAFF.

This clone has only a few counts. The chain links TRBV11-2 to TRBJ2-1; weak D call: TRBD2 (6 bases). V was shortened by 5 bases and J by 9 bases, with 23 bases between the two germline ends. The CDR3 loop spans 16 amino acids. The germline V gene has CDR1 SGHAT and CDR2 FQNNGV. The CDR3 sequence is CASSTLGWGVHSEQFF. The CDR3 coding sequence is TGTGCCAGCAGCACTCTTGGCTGGGGGGTCCATAGTGAGCAGTTCTTC.

This clone was recorded a few times. The J gene is TRBJ2-5, the V gene TRBV18; D remains ambiguous. Germline loops: CDR1 KGHSH, CDR2 LQKENI. CDR3 length: 16 residues. Between the trimmed V and J ends, which lost 5 bases and 5 bases, there was a span of 21 bases. This CDR3 is CASSATVADTRETQYF. In DNA, the CDR3 is TGTGCCAGCTCAGCAACGGTAGCCGACACCAGGGAGACCCAGTACTTC.

This clone showed up just a few times. The rearrangement uses TRBV4-3 and TRBJ2-1; 8 bases fit TRBD1. The V segment lost 3 bases and the J segment 6 bases; nucleotides outside the gene matches: 13. CDR3 length: 17 residues. Germline CDR1 is LGHNA and CDR2 is YSLEER. The CDR3 protein is CASSHGTDRGRGNEQFF. Here the CDR3 DNA reads TGCGCCAGCAGCCATGGGACAGACAGGGGCAGGGGCAATGAGCAGTTCTTC.

This chain joins TRBV5-1 and TRBJ1-4; perhaps TRBD1 as D (6 bases). The germline V and J ends were trimmed by 4 bases and 8 bases, with 15 bases remaining between them. Germline CDR1 and CDR2: SGHRS and YFSETQ. The CDR3 extends over 14 amino acids. The CDR3 DNA sequence: TGCGCCAGCAGCCGCGGGGGGGGCGCGGAAAAACTGTTTTTT. It yields the protein CASSRGGGAEKLFF.

This clone came up a few times. The chain combines TRBV28 with TRBJ1-4, with D possibly TRBD1 on 5 matching bases. Trimming stripped 3 bases from V and 7 bases from J, with 12 bases between. Germline V gene lookup returns CDR1 MDHEN and CDR2 SYDVKM. This CDR3 region has 14 residues. For the CDR3, the DNA is TGTGCCAGCAGTTTGGGGCAGGAATTTGAAAAACTGTTTTTT. As protein: CASSLGQEFEKLFF.

In this sample, this clone turned up many times. The rearrangement uses TRBV7-9 and TRBJ2-7; perhaps TRBD2 as D (6 bases). Germline V gene sequence: CDR1 SEHNR, CDR2 FQNEAQ (reference sequence). The CDR3 sequence is 11 residues long. With 8 bases removed from V and 7 bases from J, the gap between germline ends came to 12 bases. The CDR3 loop reads CASRGYAEQYF. The CDR3 DNA sequence: TGTGCCAGCCGGGGGTACGCGGAGCAGTACTTC.

This clone turned up a few times. The DNA for the CDR3 is TGCGCCAGCAGCAAAGACTACAACGAGCAGTACTTC. Its translation: CASSKDYNEQYF. This sequence joins TRBV5-1 and TRBJ2-7; perhaps TRBD2 as D (5 bases). CDR1 SGHRS and CDR2 YFSETQ come from the germline V gene. The CDR3 spans 12 residues. With 4 bases removed from V and 5 bases from J, the gap between germline ends came to 10 bases.

A few counts support this clone. This sample also contains other DNA sequences that code for the same CDR3. The V gene is TRBV7-9, the J gene TRBJ2-7; 14 bases fit TRBD2. This CDR3 is 15 amino acids long. Per germline, CDR1 SEHNR and CDR2 FQNEAQ (reference sequence). J lost 3 bases, V lost 5 bases, and 3 bases had no gene match. The CDR3 nucleotides read TGTGCCAGCAGCCTTGGGACTAGCGGGAGCTACGAGCAGTACTTC. It codes for CASSLGTSGSYEQYF. Based on the CDR3 plus reference TRBV7-9 and TRBJ2-7, the full variable domain is DTGVSQNPRHKITKRGQNVTFRCDPISEHNRLYWYRQTLGQGPEFLTYFQNEAQLEKSRLLSDRFSAERPKGSFSTLEIQRTEQGDSAMYLCASSLGTSGSYEQYFGPGTRLTVT.